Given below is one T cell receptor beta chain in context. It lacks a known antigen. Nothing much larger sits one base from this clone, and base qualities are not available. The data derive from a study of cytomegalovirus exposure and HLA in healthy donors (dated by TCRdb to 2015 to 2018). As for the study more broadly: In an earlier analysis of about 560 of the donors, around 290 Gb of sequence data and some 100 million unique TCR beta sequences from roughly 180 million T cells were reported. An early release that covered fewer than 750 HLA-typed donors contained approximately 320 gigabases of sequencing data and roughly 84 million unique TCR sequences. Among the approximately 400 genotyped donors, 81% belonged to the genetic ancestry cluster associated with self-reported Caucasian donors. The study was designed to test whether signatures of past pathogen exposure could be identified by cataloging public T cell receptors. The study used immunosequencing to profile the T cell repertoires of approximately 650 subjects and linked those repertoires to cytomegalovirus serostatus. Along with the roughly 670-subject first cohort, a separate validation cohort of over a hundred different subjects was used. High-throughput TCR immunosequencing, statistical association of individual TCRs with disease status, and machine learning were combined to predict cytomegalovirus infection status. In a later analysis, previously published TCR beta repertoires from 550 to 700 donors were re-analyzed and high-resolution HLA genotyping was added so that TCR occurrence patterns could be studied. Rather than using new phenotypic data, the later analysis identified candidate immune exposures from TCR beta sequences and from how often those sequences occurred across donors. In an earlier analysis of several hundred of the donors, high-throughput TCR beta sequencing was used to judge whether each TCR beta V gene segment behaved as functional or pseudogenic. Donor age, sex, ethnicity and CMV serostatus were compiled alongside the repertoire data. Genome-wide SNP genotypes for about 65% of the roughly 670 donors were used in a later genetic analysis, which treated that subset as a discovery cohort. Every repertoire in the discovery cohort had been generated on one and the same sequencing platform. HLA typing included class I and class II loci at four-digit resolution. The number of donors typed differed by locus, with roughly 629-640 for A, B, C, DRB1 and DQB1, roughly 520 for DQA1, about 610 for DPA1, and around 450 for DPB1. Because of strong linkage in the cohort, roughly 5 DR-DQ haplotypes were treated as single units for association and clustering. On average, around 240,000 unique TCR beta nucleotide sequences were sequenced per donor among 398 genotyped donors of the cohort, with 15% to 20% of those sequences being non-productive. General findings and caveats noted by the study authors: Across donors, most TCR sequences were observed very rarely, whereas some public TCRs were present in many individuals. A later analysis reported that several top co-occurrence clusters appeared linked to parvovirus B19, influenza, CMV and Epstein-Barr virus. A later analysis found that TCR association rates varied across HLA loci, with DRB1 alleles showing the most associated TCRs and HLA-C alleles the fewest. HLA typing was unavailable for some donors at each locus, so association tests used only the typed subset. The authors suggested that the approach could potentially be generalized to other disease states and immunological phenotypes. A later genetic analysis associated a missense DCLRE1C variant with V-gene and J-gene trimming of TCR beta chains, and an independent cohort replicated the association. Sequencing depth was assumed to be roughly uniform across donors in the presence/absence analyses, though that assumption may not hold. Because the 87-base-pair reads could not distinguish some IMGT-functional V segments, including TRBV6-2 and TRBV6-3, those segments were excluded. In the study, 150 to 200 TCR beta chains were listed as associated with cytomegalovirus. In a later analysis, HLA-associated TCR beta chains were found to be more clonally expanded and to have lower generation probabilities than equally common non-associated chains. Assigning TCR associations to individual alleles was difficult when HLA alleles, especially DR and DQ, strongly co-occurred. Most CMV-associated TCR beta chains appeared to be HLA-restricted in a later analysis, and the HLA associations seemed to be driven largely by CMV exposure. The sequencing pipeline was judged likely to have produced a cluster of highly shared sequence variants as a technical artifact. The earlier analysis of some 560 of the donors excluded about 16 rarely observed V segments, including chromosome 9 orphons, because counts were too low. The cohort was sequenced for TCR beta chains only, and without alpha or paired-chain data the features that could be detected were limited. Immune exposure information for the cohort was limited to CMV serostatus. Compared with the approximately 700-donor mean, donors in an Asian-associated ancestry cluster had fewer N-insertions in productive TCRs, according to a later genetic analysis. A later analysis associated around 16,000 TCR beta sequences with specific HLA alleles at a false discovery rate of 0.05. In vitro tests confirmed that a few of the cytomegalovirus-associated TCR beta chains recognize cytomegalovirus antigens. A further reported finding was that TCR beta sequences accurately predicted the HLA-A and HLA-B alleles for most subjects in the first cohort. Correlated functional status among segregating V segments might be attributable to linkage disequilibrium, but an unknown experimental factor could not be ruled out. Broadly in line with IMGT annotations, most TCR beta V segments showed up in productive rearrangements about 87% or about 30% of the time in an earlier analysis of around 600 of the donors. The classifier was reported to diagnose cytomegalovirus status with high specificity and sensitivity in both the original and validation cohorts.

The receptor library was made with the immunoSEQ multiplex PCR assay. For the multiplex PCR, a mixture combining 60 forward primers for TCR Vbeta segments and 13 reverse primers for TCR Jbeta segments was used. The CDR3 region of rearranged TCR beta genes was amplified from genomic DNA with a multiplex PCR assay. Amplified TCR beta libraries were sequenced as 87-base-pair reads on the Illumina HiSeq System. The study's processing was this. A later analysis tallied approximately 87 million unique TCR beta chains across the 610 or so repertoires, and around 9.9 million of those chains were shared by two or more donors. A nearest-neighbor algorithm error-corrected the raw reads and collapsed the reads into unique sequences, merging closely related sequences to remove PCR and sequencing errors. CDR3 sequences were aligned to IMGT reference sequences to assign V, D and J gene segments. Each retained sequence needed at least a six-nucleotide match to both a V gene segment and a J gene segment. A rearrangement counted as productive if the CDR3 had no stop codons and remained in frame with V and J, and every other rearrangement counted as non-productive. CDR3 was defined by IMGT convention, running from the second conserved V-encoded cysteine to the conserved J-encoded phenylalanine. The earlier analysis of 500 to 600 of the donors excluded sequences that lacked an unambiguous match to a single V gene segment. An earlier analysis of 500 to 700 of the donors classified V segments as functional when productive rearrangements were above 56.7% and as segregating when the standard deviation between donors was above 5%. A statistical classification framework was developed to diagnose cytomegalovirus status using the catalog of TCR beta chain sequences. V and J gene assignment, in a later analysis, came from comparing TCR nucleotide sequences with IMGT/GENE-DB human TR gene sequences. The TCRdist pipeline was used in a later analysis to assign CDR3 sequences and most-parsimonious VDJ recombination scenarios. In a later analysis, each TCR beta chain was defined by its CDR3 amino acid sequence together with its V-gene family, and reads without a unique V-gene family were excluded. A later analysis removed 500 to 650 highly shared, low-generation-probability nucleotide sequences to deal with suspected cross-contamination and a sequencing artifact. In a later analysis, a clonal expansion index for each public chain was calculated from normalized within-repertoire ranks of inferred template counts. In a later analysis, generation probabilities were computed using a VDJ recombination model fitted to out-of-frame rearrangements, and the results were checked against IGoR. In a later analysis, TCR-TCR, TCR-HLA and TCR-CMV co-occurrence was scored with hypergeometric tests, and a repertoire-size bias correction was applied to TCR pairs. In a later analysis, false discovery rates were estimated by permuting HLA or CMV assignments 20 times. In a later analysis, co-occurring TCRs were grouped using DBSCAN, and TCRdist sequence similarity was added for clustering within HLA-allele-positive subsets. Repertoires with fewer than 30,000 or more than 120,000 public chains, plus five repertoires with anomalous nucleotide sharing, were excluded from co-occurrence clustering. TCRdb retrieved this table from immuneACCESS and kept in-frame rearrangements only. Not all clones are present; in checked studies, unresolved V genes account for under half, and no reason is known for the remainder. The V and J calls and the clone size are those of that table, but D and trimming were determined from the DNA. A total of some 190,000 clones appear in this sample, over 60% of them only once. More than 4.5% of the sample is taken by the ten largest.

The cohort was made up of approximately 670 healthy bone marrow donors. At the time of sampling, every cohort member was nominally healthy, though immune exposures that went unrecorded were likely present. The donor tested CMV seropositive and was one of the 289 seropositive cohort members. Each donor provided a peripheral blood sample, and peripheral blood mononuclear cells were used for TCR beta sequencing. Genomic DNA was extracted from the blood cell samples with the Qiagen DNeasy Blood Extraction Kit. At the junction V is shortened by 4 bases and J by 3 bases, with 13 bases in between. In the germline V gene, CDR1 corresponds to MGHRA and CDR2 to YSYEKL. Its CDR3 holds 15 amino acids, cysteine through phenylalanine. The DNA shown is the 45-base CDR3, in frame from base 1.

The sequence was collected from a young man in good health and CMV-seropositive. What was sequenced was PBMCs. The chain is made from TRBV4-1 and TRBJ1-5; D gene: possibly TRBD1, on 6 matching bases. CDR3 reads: CASSRRQADNQPQHF. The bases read TGCGCCAGCAGCCGCAGACAGGCCGACAATCAGCCCCAGCATTTT.